Presented here are 22 T cell receptor beta chains from one specimen sequenced in a study of blood T cell repertoires in COVID-19. Some clones are missing from TCRdb's copy, which holds only in-frame ones; the method was immunoSEQ multiplex PCR. The sample lists about 270,000 clones; 91% were seen once. What was sequenced was peripheral blood. The receptor source for this set is a person in their late teens or twenties with COVID-19, enrolled during active disease.

V usage is TRBV6-5 and J usage is TRBJ2-5; D possibly corresponds to TRBD2 (5 bases). Germline V CDR1 and CDR2: MNHEY, SVGAGI. Trimming removed 7 bases from V and 4 bases from J, with 13 bases in between. The CDR3 sequence is 13 residues long. The CDR3: CASTLWERETQYF. The CDR3 nucleotides are TGTGCCAGCACCCTTTGGGAGAGAGAGACCCAGTACTTC.

This chain connects TRBV27 to TRBJ2-1; the D gene is possibly TRBD2 (6 bases). Trimming took off 4 bases at V and 3 bases at J, with 25 bases between the two ends. The CDR3 contains 19 residues. Per germline, CDR1 MNHEY and CDR2 SMNVEV (reference sequence). The DNA for the CDR3 is TGTGCCAGCAGTTCCCTGTTGTTAGGGTCCCCCGGGGGCTACAATGAGCAGTTCTTC. Amino acids: CASSSLLLGSPGGYNEQFF.

J is TRBJ1-3 and V is TRBV27; D is possibly TRBD1 (6 bases). This CDR3 has 15 amino acids. Germline assignment: CDR1 MNHEY and CDR2 SMNVEV (reference sequence). Trimming shortened V by 6 bases and J by 3 bases, and 15 bases separated the two germline ends. The CDR3 nucleotides are TGTGCCAGCAGCGAAAGGGGGAAGGGTGGAAACACCATATATTTT. It is translated as CASSERGKGGNTIYF.

This clone is a singleton in its sample. The V and J genes are TRBV5-1 and TRBJ2-3, with TRBD2 identical over 12 bases. The junction had 3 bases not matched to a gene; V was cut back by 2 bases and J by 2 bases. This CDR3 contains 16 residues. The V gene's germline CDR1 is SGHRS and CDR2 YFSETQ. The CDR3 reads CASSFPSGRVTDTQYF. CDR3 coding DNA: TGCGCCAGCAGCTTCCCTAGCGGGAGGGTCACAGATACGCAGTATTTT.

The chain carries TRBV24-1 and TRBJ2-2; D ambiguous. V was shortened by 0 bases and J by 1 base, with 5 bases between the two germline ends. This CDR3 spans 15 amino acids. Germline CDR1 is KGHDR and CDR2 is SFDVKD. CDR3 in DNA: TGTGCCACCAGTGATTTGGAACAGAACACCGGGGAGCTGTTTTTT. Its protein product is CATSDLEQNTGELFF.

This chain links TRBV27 with TRBJ1-5; no clear D. V dropped 5 bases and J dropped 1 base, with 6 bases sitting between them. CDR1 is MNHEY, CDR2 SMNVEV, per germline (reference sequence). The CDR3 has 13 residues. The CDR3 loop is CASSPSSNQPQHF. As DNA, the CDR3 is TGTGCCAGCAGTCCGTCCAGCAATCAGCCCCAGCATTTT.

To note about this clone: At one boundary the junction diverges from the germline segment, which might be a read error. The rearrangement uses TRBV19 and TRBJ2-3; the match to TRBD1 covers 7 bases. The CDR3 has 13 amino acids. Germline loops: CDR1 LNHDA, CDR2 SQIVND (reference sequence). CDR3 residues: CASSRAGTETQYF. The CDR3 coding sequence is TGTGCCAGTAGTAGAGCCGGGACAGAAACGCAGTATTTT.

This sequence joins TRBV3-1 (or the pseudogene TRBV3-2) and TRBJ2-5; 9 bases match TRBD2. The CDR3 consists of 15 residues. The ends lost 1 base at V and 0 bases at J; junction bases unmatched: 0. From germline, CDR1 is LGHDT and CDR2 YNNKEL (reference sequence). This CDR3 is CASSQGLADQETQYF. The DNA for the CDR3 is TGTGCCAGCAGCCAAGGACTAGCGGACCAAGAGACCCAGTACTTC.

This chain connects TRBV19 to TRBJ2-1; a weak D match, TRBD1 (5 bases). CDR1 and CDR2 from the germline V gene are LNHDA and SQIVND (reference sequence). This CDR3 comprises 13 residues. V was trimmed by 3 bases and J by 7 bases, leaving 10 bases between them. The CDR3 DNA is TGTGCCAGTAGTATGTTTCAGGGAAATGAGCAGTTCTTC. This encodes CASSMFQGNEQFF.

The chain joins TRBV7-2 to TRBJ1-3; weak D call: TRBD1 (5 bases). The V end lost 1 base, the J end lost 8 bases, and 12 bases lay between the germline ends. The CDR3 extends over 14 amino acids. Germline V lookup: CDR1 SGHTA, CDR2 FQGNSA. CDR3 in DNA: TGTGCCAGCAGCTTAGTCCGAGGCAGGGACACCATATATTTT. Translation gives CASSLVRGRDTIYF.

The V call is TRBV2, the J call TRBJ1-5; 9 bases map to TRBD1. This CDR3 has 16 amino acids. V gave up 5 bases and J gave up 1 base; unmatched junction bases: 6. The germline gives CDR1 SNHLY, CDR2 FYNNEI. The CDR3 protein is CASSTQGAVSNQPQHF. Written as DNA, the CDR3 is TGTGCCAGCAGTACACAGGGGGCGGTGAGCAATCAGCCCCAGCATTTT.

The chain has TRBV12-3 or TRBV12-4 and TRBJ2-7, with a possible D match to TRBD1 (5 bases). The CDR3 has 13 amino acids. V was pared by 3 bases and J by 6 bases, with 12 bases between. Here the CDR3 reads CASSFFQGGEQYF. The CDR3 nucleotides are TGTGCCAGCAGTTTCTTTCAGGGTGGCGAGCAGTACTTC.

This rearrangement joins TRBV29-1 to TRBJ2-3; TRBD1 agrees at 9 bases. From germline, CDR1 is SQVTM and CDR2 ANQGSEA. The length of the CDR3 is 15 residues. With V trimmed by 7 bases and J by 3 bases, 11 bases remained unmatched. CDR3 region: CSADPTGQGTDTQYF. The CDR3 bases are TGCAGCGCGGATCCCACGGGACAGGGAACAGATACGCAGTATTTT.

This chain connects TRBV6-2 or TRBV6-3 to TRBJ2-7, with 10 bases lining up with TRBD2. J gave up 1 base and V 4 bases, and 13 bases lay outside the gene matches. The CDR3 totals 18 residues. Germline loops: CDR1 MNHEY, CDR2 SVGEGT. CDR3 bases: TGTGCCAGCAGTTTCTCCCTTTCCGGGACTAGCGCTTCCTACGAGCAGTACTTC. It specifies CASSFSLSGTSASYEQYF.

In this sample, this clone turned up once. Here the CDR3 DNA reads TGTGCCAGCAGCCCGAGGACTAGCGGGAGGCACACAGATACGCAGTATTTT. Protein sequence: CASSPRTSGRHTDTQYF. V usage is TRBV6-2 or TRBV6-3 and J usage is TRBJ2-3; 14 nucleotides align to TRBD2. CDR1 MNHEY and CDR2 SVGEGT come from the germline V gene. CDR3 size: 17 residues. V dropped 6 bases and J dropped 2; count of bases not matched to a gene: 7.

This chain connects TRBV4-3 to TRBJ2-7; D remains ambiguous. From germline, CDR1 is LGHNA and CDR2 YSLEER. This CDR3 contains 15 residues. V was pared by 0 bases and J by 0 bases, with 9 bases between. The CDR3 protein is CASSQEYLSSYEQYF. As DNA, the CDR3 is TGCGCCAGCAGCCAAGAGTACCTCAGCTCCTACGAGCAGTACTTC.

The chain carries TRBV6-5 and TRBJ1-3; D is uncertain. The V gene lost 0 bases and the J gene lost 1 base, with 10 bases spanning the gap. This CDR3 spans 16 amino acids. CDR1 and CDR2 (germline): MNHEY, SVGAGI. The CDR3 here is CASSYSTGVSGNTIYF. As DNA, the CDR3 is TGTGCCAGCAGTTACTCGACCGGGGTTTCTGGAAACACCATATATTTT.

Note on this clone: The sample carries other DNA sequences with the same CDR3. V is TRBV28 and J is TRBJ1-2; possible D gene TRBD1, 5 bases. The V and J ends lost 3 bases and 5 bases respectively, with 7 bases between them. The CDR3 covers 12 residues. The germline gives CDR1 MDHEN, CDR2 SYDVKM. CDR3 sequence: CASSFGGYGYTF. CDR3 coding DNA: TGTGCCAGCAGTTTCGGGGGATATGGCTACACCTTC.

On this clone itself: An end of the junction differs from the germline gene, which may be a read error. The V gene is TRBV5-1, the J gene TRBJ2-7, with TRBD1 matching over 7 bases. Germline V gives CDR1 SGHRS, CDR2 YFSETQ. The CDR3 is 15 amino acids. The CDR3 bases are TGCGCCAGCACCTTGGGATCGACAGGGTTCTACGAGCAGTACTTC. Amino acids: CASTLGSTGFYEQYF.

The gene calls are TRBV7-6 and TRBJ2-5; TRBD2 matches 8 bases. CDR1 and CDR2 (germline): SGHVS, FNYEAQ. The length of the CDR3 is 14 residues. V shed 2 bases, J shed 2 bases, and the junction held 1 base outside the gene matches. CDR3 residues: CASSLLAGQETQYF. CDR3 DNA sequence: TGTGCCAGCAGCTTACTAGCGGGTCAAGAGACCCAGTACTTC.

CDR3 sequence reads: CASSLAPARQETQYF. The CDR3, as DNA: TGTGCCAGCAGCTTAGCGCCTGCCAGACAAGAGACCCAGTACTTC. This sequence joins TRBV7-8 and TRBJ2-5; D call uncertain. The V end was cut by 0 bases, the J end by 2 bases, with 10 bases between. This CDR3 contains 15 residues. The germline V gene has CDR1 SGHVS and CDR2 FQNEAQ.

CDR3 loop: CASSFELAKNIQYF. The CDR3 DNA reads TGTGCCAGCAGTTTTGAACTAGCCAAAAACATTCAGTACTTC. J is TRBJ2-4 and V is TRBV28; the D is unclear. The germline V gene has CDR1 MDHEN and CDR2 SYDVKM. The V end was cut by 3 bases, the J end by 0 bases, with 6 bases between. The CDR3 covers 14 residues.